A selection of T cell receptor beta chains follows, all from one sample in a study of T cell repertoires in cytomegalovirus infection. TCRdb recomputed calls from the reads with MiXCR, one row per CDR3 protein. Of about 130,000 distinct CDR3 sequences in the sample, approximately 9.2% were seen once. The material sequenced was PBMCs. These receptor sequences come from a human donor in good health (CMV status not recorded). Some clones in this sample may be carry-over from other donors' samples. CDR3s include the opening cysteine and the closing phenylalanine or tryptophan. The order of the fields is D gene, clone size, V gene, J gene, CDR3 protein, CDR3 DNA. A D gene is named only where the DNA matches it firmly. The size of a clone is reported for some rows only, either as once, few or many, or as a class for expanded clones.

-	-	TRBV7-9	TRBJ2-2	CASSSRITGELFF	TGTGCCAGCAGCTCCAGAATCACCGGGGAGCTGTTTTTT
TRBD1	many	TRBV20-1	TRBJ2-1	CSANPGQPFGVNEQFF	TGCAGTGCTAACCCGGGACAGCCATTCGGGGTAAATGAGCAGTTCTTC
-	few	TRBV6-2/TRBV6-3	TRBJ2-1	CASSHTQIKGYTYNEQFF	TGTGCCAGCAGCCACACACAGATTAAGGGATACACCTACAATGAGCAGTTCTTC
TRBD1	few	TRBV15	TRBJ2-7	CATSQGALFEQYF	TGTGCCACTAGCCAGGGGGCCCTCTTCGAGCAGTACTTC
-	many	TRBV24-1	TRBJ1-5	CATSGGSNQPQHF	TGTGCCACCAGTGGGGGCAGCAATCAGCCCCAGCATTTT
-	-	TRBV6-1	TRBJ1-3	CASTRLQGAGNTIYF	TGTGCCAGCACTCGACTCCAGGGAGCTGGAAACACCATATATTTT
-	many	TRBV28	TRBJ2-5	CASSATSPGETQYF	TGTGCCAGCAGTGCGACATCGCCGGGGGAGACCCAGTACTTC
-	-	TRBV20-1	TRBJ1-5	CSARDVGDQPQHF	TGCAGTGCTAGAGATGTGGGGGATCAGCCCCAGCATTTT
TRBD1	many	TRBV20-1	TRBJ2-7	CSATEQGMYEQYF	TGCAGTGCTACCGAACAGGGGATGTACGAGCAGTACTTC
-	many	TRBV7-8	TRBJ1-1	CASSSSLSGAVMNTEAFF	TGTGCCAGCAGCTCCAGTTTGAGTGGAGCCGTCATGAACACTGAAGCTTTCTTT
TRBD2	many	TRBV28	TRBJ2-5	CASERGGGETQYF	TGTGCCAGCGAGCGGGGGGGCGGGGAGACCCAGTACTTC
TRBD2	-	TRBV7-6	TRBJ2-3	CASSPRGTTDTQYF	TGTGCCAGCAGCCCGCGGGGGACCACAGATACGCAGTATTTT
-	many	TRBV7-9	TRBJ2-1	CASSSGLGSSYNEQFF	TGTGCCAGCAGCTCCGGGTTGGGGTCCTCCTACAATGAGCAGTTCTTC
-	many	TRBV7-2	TRBJ2-3	CASSLLGQADTQYF	TGTGCCAGCAGCTTATTGGGCCAGGCAGATACGCAGTATTTT
TRBD1	many	TRBV25-1	TRBJ1-1	CASSEPGQRITEAFF	TGTGCCAGCAGTGAACCGGGACAGCGGATTACTGAAGCTTTCTTT
-	once	TRBV6-5	TRBJ1-5	CDSRPKFGPSNQPQHF	TGTGACAGCAGACCTAAATTTGGACCGAGCAATCAGCCCCAGCATTTT
-	many	TRBV12-3/TRBV12-4	TRBJ1-2	CASRSGGDYGYTF	TGTGCCTCCAGGTCGGGGGGGGACTATGGCTACACCTTC
TRBD1	-	TRBV29-1	TRBJ1-1	CSVEGQGAGTEAFF	TGCAGCGTTGAAGGACAGGGGGCTGGGACTGAAGCTTTCTTT
-	-	TRBV11-2	TRBJ2-5	CASSSGLQETQYF	TGTGCCAGCAGCTCGGGACTCCAAGAGACCCAGTACTTC
TRBD1	-	TRBV7-3	TRBJ2-2	CASSLNGQVNTGELFF	TGTGCCAGCAGCTTAAATGGACAGGTCAACACCGGGGAGCTGTTTTTT
-	-	TRBV20-1	TRBJ2-5	CSARPPNPGTDRQETQYF	TGCAGTGCTAGGCCCCCGAATCCAGGAACCGACCGACAAGAGACCCAGTACTTC
-	many	TRBV7-6	TRBJ2-3	CASSLLGDTQYF	TGTGCCAGCAGCTTATTGGGCGATACGCAGTATTTT
-	-	TRBV20-1	TRBJ1-6	CSVRQGTTNSPLHF	TGCAGTGTTAGGCAGGGGACTACGAATTCACCCCTCCACTTT
-	few	TRBV7-9	TRBJ2-6	CATPGRKSSGANVLTF	TGTGCCACTCCGGGTCGTAAATCCTCTGGGGCCAACGTCCTGACTTTC
-	few	TRBV5-1	TRBJ1-6	CASSLTGLSPLHF	TGCGCCAGCAGCTTGACAGGGCTGTCACCCCTCCACTTT
-	few	TRBV29-1	TRBJ2-3	CSVATGSSTDTQYF	TGCAGCGTCGCTACAGGATCTAGCACAGATACGCAGTATTTT
-	-	TRBV5-6	TRBJ2-7	CASSLGFRTAPYEQYF	TGTGCCAGCAGCTTGGGGTTCCGGACCGCTCCATACGAGCAGTACTTC
TRBD1	-	TRBV12-3/TRBV12-4	TRBJ2-3	CASTRTGLSIRDTQYF	TGTGCCAGCACCAGGACAGGCCTATCTATCAGGGATACGCAGTATTTT
-	many	TRBV11-2	TRBJ1-4	CASSLGTRATNEKLFF	TGTGCCAGCAGCTTAGGAACTCGCGCAACTAATGAAAAACTGTTTTTT
-	many	TRBV28	TRBJ1-1	CASSLRHTEAFF	TGTGCCAGCAGTTTACGGCACACTGAAGCTTTCTTT
-	few	TRBV2	TRBJ1-1	CASSEEGNTEAFF	TGTGCCAGCAGTGAAGAAGGGAACACTGAAGCTTTCTTT
-	many	TRBV29-1	TRBJ2-3	CSVEDFGTRADTQYF	TGCAGCGTTGAAGATTTCGGGACCAGGGCAGATACGCAGTATTTT
TRBD1	many	TRBV29-1	TRBJ1-1	CSVDSSHGTGDTEAFF	TGCAGCGTTGACTCGTCCCATGGGACAGGGGACACTGAAGCTTTCTTT
-	many	TRBV7-3	TRBJ1-2	CASSPTETNYGYTF	TGTGCCAGCAGCCCGACCGAAACTAACTATGGCTACACCTTC
-	many	TRBV29-1	TRBJ2-7	CSVARLSSYEQYF	TGCAGCGTTGCCAGGCTGAGCTCCTACGAGCAGTACTTC
-	-	TRBV27	TRBJ1-5	CASSSQMDQPQHF	TGTGCCAGCAGTTCCCAGATGGATCAGCCCCAGCATTTT
-	-	TRBV2	TRBJ2-1	CASAPDSNNEQFF	TGTGCCAGTGCTCCGGACAGCAACAATGAGCAGTTCTTC
-	many	TRBV7-2	TRBJ1-2	CASSNNRAINYGYTF	TGTGCCAGCAGCAATAACAGGGCCATTAACTATGGCTACACCTTC
-	many	TRBV28	TRBJ2-7	CASSLYFAGPSYEQYF	TGTGCCAGCAGTTTATACTTTGCAGGCCCCTCCTACGAGCAGTACTTC
TRBD2	-	TRBV29-1	TRBJ2-5	CSVFLTSGPAETQYF	TGCAGCGTGTTCTTGACTAGCGGGCCGGCGGAGACCCAGTACTTC
-	many	TRBV7-6	TRBJ2-2	CASSAAINRGGELFF	TGTGCCAGCAGCGCGGCTATCAATCGGGGAGGGGAGCTGTTTTTT
-	many	TRBV7-2	TRBJ2-3	CASSLSSTDTQYF	TGTGCCAGCAGCTTGTCCTCAACAGATACGCAGTATTTT
TRBD1	many	TRBV19	TRBJ2-1	CASTEAGTGQGFF	TGTGCCAGTACCGAAGCCGGGACAGGTCAGGGGTTCTTC
-	many	TRBV7-8	TRBJ2-7	CASSRGRGEPYEQYF	TGTGCCAGCAGCCGGGGCAGGGGAGAACCCTACGAGCAGTACTTC
-	-	TRBV20-1	TRBJ2-7	CSARDPRTFSSYEQYF	TGCAGTGCTAGAGATCCTAGGACTTTTAGCTCCTACGAGCAGTACTTC
-	many	TRBV11-2	TRBJ2-7	CASSLDSLAYEQYF	TGTGCCAGCAGCTTAGATTCGTTGGCCTACGAGCAGTACTTC
TRBD1	many	TRBV24-1	TRBJ2-1	CATQTGGTDEQFF	TGTGCCACCCAGACAGGGGGAACGGATGAGCAGTTCTTC
-	many	TRBV12-3/TRBV12-4	TRBJ2-1	CASSADGTYNEQFF	TGTGCCAGCAGTGCCGACGGTACCTACAATGAGCAGTTCTTC
-	few	TRBV2	TRBJ1-2	CASSVRVENYGYTF	TGTGCCAGCAGTGTTAGGGTGGAGAACTATGGCTACACCTTC
TRBD1	many	TRBV12-3/TRBV12-4	TRBJ2-3	CASSLKGQGQYF	TGTGCCAGCAGTTTAAAGGGACAGGGACAGTATTTT
-	few	TRBV6-2/TRBV6-3	TRBJ1-1	CASSPAGPKGAFF	TGTGCCAGCAGTCCGGCAGGACCTAAAGGAGCTTTCTTT
-	few	TRBV12-3/TRBV12-4	TRBJ2-3	CASSLIGGVDTQYF	TGTGCCAGCAGTTTAATCGGGGGCGTAGATACGCAGTATTTT
-	few	TRBV28	TRBJ1-2	CASSRGGGGHGYTF	TGTGCCAGCAGTCGTGGCGGGGGAGGGCATGGCTACACCTTC
-	few	TRBV20-1	TRBJ1-1	CSARDWLMNTEAFF	TGCAGTGCTAGAGATTGGCTGATGAACACTGAAGCTTTCTTT
TRBD2	many	TRBV2	TRBJ2-5	CASSDLVAGGETQYF	TGTGCCAGCAGTGACCTCGTTGCGGGGGGAGAGACCCAGTACTTC